This T cell receptor beta chain was retrieved from a study of CD8 T cells in Susac syndrome. Reverse transcription of 0.5 to 1 ug RNA was performed with random hexamers. Multiplex immunoSEQ PCR targeted 54 Vbeta and 13 Jbeta TCR beta segments. Using its own MiXCR run on the immunoSEQ multiplex PCR reads, TCRdb lists one record per CDR3 protein. The profile shows a few hundred thousand distinct CDR3 sequences, about 94% of them singletons. In germline, CDR1 is SQVTM, CDR2 ANQGSEA. This CDR3 is 14 amino acids long. With respect to this clonotype: The junction differs from germline at one of its ends, possibly a read error.

Sequencing was done on a sample of CD8+ T cells from PBMCs. This receptor was identified in a human donor with multiple sclerosis. V is TRBV29-1 and J is TRBJ1-2; 7 positions match TRBD1. In nucleotides, the CDR3 is TGCAGCGCTCGGATGGACAGGTCTAACTATGGCTACGCCTTC. It yields the protein CSARMDRSNYGYAF.